Each of the 24 T cell receptor beta chains below was sequenced from the same sample in a study of T-cell reconstitution after alpha-beta-depleted transplantation in children. Molecular barcoding with unique molecular identifiers was used for the TCRbeta library. TCRdb recomputed calls from the PCR reads with MiXCR, one row per CDR3 protein. The table shows roughly 220,000 distinct CDR3 sequences, with approximately 12% occurring only once. Sequencing used PBMCs from the stem cell graft donor, obtained from the stem cell graft. These receptors were taken from a human donor who donated a stem cell graft to a child with acute lymphoblastic leukemia.

At least ten counts were recorded for this clonotype. This chain uses TRBV28 with TRBJ2-6, with D perhaps TRBD2 (5 bases). This CDR3 comprises 17 residues. Germline assignment: CDR1 MDHEN and CDR2 SYDVKM. V shed 6 bases and J shed 0 bases, with 15 bases lying between them. CDR3 amino acids: CASSPSGWYSGANVLTF. Here the CDR3 DNA reads TGTGCCAGCAGCCCTTCGGGGTGGTACTCTGGGGCCAACGTCCTGACTTTC.

This clonotype appeared many times. This chain links TRBV21-1 with TRBJ1-2. TRBV21-1 is a known pseudogene. This CDR3 contains 15 residues. In nucleotides, the CDR3 is TGTGCCAGCAGCCCAAATACCGGGGCCCGCTATGGCTACACCTTC. Translation: CASSPNTGARYGYTF.

The chain links TRBV4-2 to TRBJ2-7; perhaps TRBD2 as D (7 bases). The CDR3 is 14 residues long. With 3 bases removed from V and 1 base from J, the gap between germline ends came to 10 bases. CDR1 LGHNA and CDR2 YNFKEQ come from the germline V gene. For the CDR3, the DNA is TGTGCCAGCAGCCAGCGGGGGCCTTCCTACGAGCAGTACTTC. It specifies CASSQRGPSYEQYF.

In its sample, this clonotype was seen many times. The gene calls are TRBV7-2 and TRBJ2-5, with 9 bases aligning to TRBD2. J lost 1 base, V lost 5 bases, and 11 bases had no gene match. Germline-derived CDR1 and CDR2 are SGHTA and FQGNSA. The CDR3 spans 17 residues. CDR3 residues: CASSRGIGGRVQETQYF. CDR3 in DNA: TGTGCCAGCAGCCGAGGGATCGGCGGGAGGGTCCAAGAGACCCAGTACTTC.

This clonotype was recorded many times. A read error is likely, as this CDR3 ends without the conserved phenylalanine or tryptophan. Because the CDR3's place on the DNA is in doubt, the DNA is left out and the CDR3 is given as listed by TCRdb. The rearrangement uses TRBV7-2 and TRBJ2-7; TRBD1 is the table's D call and was not checked against the DNA. The CDR3 extends over 13 residues, inclusive of both ends. Per the germline V gene, CDR1 is SGHTA and CDR2 is FQGNSA. This CDR3 reads CASSPIPGQGATI.

This clonotype was recorded many times. CDR3 bases: TGTGCCAGCAGCGGACGGACTAGCGGTTTATTAGATACGCAGTATTTT. This translates into CASSGRTSGLLDTQYF. This chain links TRBV7-8 with TRBJ2-3; 10 positions agree with TRBD2. The CDR3 runs 16 residues. V lost 5 bases and J lost 5; bases outside the gene matches: 10. Germline V CDR1 and CDR2: SGHVS, FQNEAQ.

This clonotype has only a few counts. The rearrangement uses TRBV6-2 or TRBV6-3 and TRBJ2-7; D is unresolved. Trimming removed 0 bases at V and 8 bases at J, with 11 bases between. CDR1 and CDR2 (germline): MNHEY, SVGEGT. This CDR3 has 13 amino acids. The CDR3 sequence: CASSYSVQAKQYF. CDR3 bases: TGTGCCAGCAGTTACTCGGTTCAGGCCAAGCAGTACTTC.

Turning to this clonotype: This may be a read error, as it is one base from a much larger clone. V and J are TRBV5-6 and TRBJ2-7, with a weak D call TRBD1 (6 bases). The V and J ends lost 2 bases and 0 bases respectively, with 9 bases between them. The CDR3 runs 14 residues. The V gene's germline CDR1 is SGHDT and CDR2 YYEEEE. CDR3 bases: TGTGCCAGCAGCTTCGGACAGAGCTCCTACGAGCAGTACTTC. This gives the protein CASSFGQSSYEQYF.

This clonotype was counted many times. The rearrangement links TRBV4-3 to TRBJ2-3; 7 bases align to TRBD1. Germline assignment: CDR1 LGHNA and CDR2 YSLEER. With 6 bases clipped from V and 5 bases from J, the junction kept 8 bases outside the gene matches. CDR3 length: 14 amino acids. In DNA, the CDR3 is TGCGCCAGCAGTTACAGGGGCGGTGAAGATACGCAGTATTTT. This gives the protein CASSYRGGEDTQYF.

On this clonotype itself: A much larger clone is a single base away; this may be a read error. The CDR3 DNA follows: TGCAGTGCTAGGTACAATGAGCACTTCTTC. It specifies CSARYNEHFF. The chain recombines TRBV20-1 with TRBJ2-1, with D uncertain. The CDR3 covers 10 residues. Looked up from germline, CDR1 is DFQATT and CDR2 is SNEGSKA (reference sequence).

This clonotype occurred many times. This rearrangement joins TRBV12-3 or TRBV12-4 to TRBJ1-4; no clear D gene. This CDR3 is 13 amino acids long. V shed 6 bases and J shed 11 bases, with 16 bases lying between them. CDR3 sequence (DNA): TGTGCCAGCAGACCCCCGGACCGCCCGAAACTGTTTTTT. Translated, it gives CASRPPDRPKLFF.

This clonotype has ten or more counts. The chain carries TRBV24-1 and TRBJ2-3, with TRBD1 identical over 7 bases. The V gene's germline CDR1 is KGHDR and CDR2 SFDVKD. The CDR3 covers 17 residues. V lost 0 bases and J lost 6; bases outside the gene matches: 11. CDR3 residues: CATSDLGPGQDADTQYF. The CDR3 bases are TGTGCCACCAGTGATTTGGGGCCCGGACAGGATGCGGATACGCAGTATTTT.

This clonotype showed up many times. This rearrangement joins TRBV6-5 to TRBJ2-2, with 9 positions matching TRBD1. The CDR3 totals 14 residues. The ends lost 6 bases at V and 5 bases at J; junction bases unmatched: 4. CDR1 and CDR2 from the germline V gene are MNHEY and SVGAGI. CDR3 protein: CASRQGARTGELFF. DNA of the CDR3: TGTGCCAGCAGACAGGGGGCGCGGACCGGGGAGCTGTTTTTT.

Many counts were recorded for this clonotype. The V call is TRBV5-1, the J call TRBJ2-7, with D possibly matching TRBD2 (5 bases). CDR3 length: 15 amino acids. Germline V gives CDR1 SGHRS, CDR2 YFSETQ. The ends were cut back, 0 bases at V and 6 bases at J, with 16 bases in the middle. CDR3 coding DNA: TGCGCCAGCAGCTTGGGAGGCAGGACTTACGCCGAGCAGTACTTC. Encoded protein: CASSLGGRTYAEQYF.

This clonotype was counted at least ten times. The gene calls are TRBV5-1 and TRBJ2-1; 10 bases align to TRBD1. The CDR3 extends over 14 amino acids. In germline, CDR1 is SGHRS, CDR2 YFSETQ. The ends lost 5 bases at V and 5 bases at J; junction bases unmatched: 4. CDR3: CASRGQGVDNEQFF. As DNA, the CDR3 is TGCGCCAGCAGAGGACAGGGGGTTGACAATGAGCAGTTCTTC.

Remarks on this clonotype: This may stem from a read error, because a much larger clone lies one nucleotide away. The rearrangement joins TRBV27 to TRBJ2-3; a possible D gene is TRBD1 (6 bases). Germline V lookup: CDR1 MNHEY, CDR2 SMNVEV (reference sequence). V was pared by 10 bases and J by 5 bases, with 16 bases between. CDR3 length equals 13 residues. CDR3 DNA sequence: TGTGCCATTTCGCACAGGGCGCAAGATACGCAGTATTTT. This sequence encodes CAISHRAQDTQYF.

This clonotype was detected ten times or more. The chain recombines TRBV6-5 with TRBJ2-1; TRBD2 is a possible D gene (6 bases). Germline CDR1 reads MNHEY; CDR2 reads SVGAGI. V lost 4 bases and J lost 1, with 8 bases in between. The CDR3 has 14 amino acids. The chain's CDR3 is CASSWRGSYNEQFF. In DNA, the CDR3 is TGTGCCAGCAGTTGGAGGGGATCCTACAATGAGCAGTTCTTC.

The V and J genes are TRBV12-3 or TRBV12-4 and TRBJ1-5; D uncertain. Trimming stripped 5 bases from V and 6 bases from J, with 11 bases between. The CDR3 is 13 amino acids. The CDR3 DNA is TGTGCCAGCAGTCCCGACCTTTTTCAGCCCCAGCATTTT. It codes for CASSPDLFQPQHF.

This clonotype was counted many times. The chain carries TRBV7-2 and TRBJ2-3, with 8 bases that match TRBD1. V was pared by 4 bases and J by 5 bases, with 5 bases of the junction left unmatched. Germline lookup yields CDR1 SGHTA and CDR2 FQGNSA. The CDR3 loop spans 14 amino acids. The CDR3: CASSSMTGVDTQYF. Written as DNA, the CDR3 is TGTGCCAGCAGCTCAATGACAGGGGTAGATACGCAGTATTTT.

This clonotype has a count of ten or more. The V gene is TRBV5-1, the J gene TRBJ2-5, with D tentatively TRBD1 (5 bases). V lost 0 bases and J 2 bases, leaving 11 bases between the germline ends. The CDR3 has 15 residues. Germline V gene data show CDR1 as SGHRS and CDR2 as YFSETQ. The CDR3 is CASSLAPTAQETQYF. CDR3 nucleotides: TGCGCCAGCAGCTTGGCTCCGACAGCGCAAGAGACCCAGTACTTC.

The chain combines TRBV13 with TRBJ2-3, with D unclear. Germline loops: CDR1 PRHDT, CDR2 FYEKMQ (reference sequence). This CDR3 contains 12 residues. Trimming took off 2 bases at V and 4 bases at J, with 4 bases between the two ends. CDR3 amino acids: CASSLSPDTQYF. The DNA for the CDR3 is TGTGCCAGCAGCTTATCCCCAGATACGCAGTATTTT.

This clonotype was counted ten times or more. This sequence joins TRBV5-1 and TRBJ1-1; TRBD1 matches 8 bases. CDR3 length: 15 residues. Trimming took 3 bases from V and 5 from J; bases not matched to a gene: 9. Germline V gives CDR1 SGHRS, CDR2 YFSETQ. This chain's CDR3 is CASSWGTGGMTEAFF. The CDR3 nucleotides read TGCGCCAGCAGCTGGGGGACAGGTGGAATGACTGAAGCTTTCTTT.

CDR3 bases: TGCGCCAGCAGCTCGTTTGGGACAGCGTCGAAGGAGCTGTTTTTT. It yields the protein CASSSFGTASKELFF. V is TRBV5-1 and J is TRBJ2-2; the match to TRBD1 covers 7 bases. The CDR3 is 15 amino acids. The germline V gene has CDR1 SGHRS and CDR2 YFSETQ. J lost 10 bases, V lost 3 bases, and 12 bases had no gene match.

The rearrangement joins TRBV5-5 to TRBJ1-5; TRBD1 might be the D (6 bases). Germline V gives CDR1 SGHKS, CDR2 YYEKEE (reference sequence). The ends were cut back, 3 bases at V and 3 bases at J, with 10 bases in the middle. The CDR3 runs 14 residues. CDR3 sequence reads: CASSYDRFNQPQHF. In nucleotides, the CDR3 is TGTGCCAGCAGCTACGACAGGTTCAATCAGCCCCAGCATTTT. Filled out from reference TRBV5-5 and TRBJ1-5, the complete variable domain reads DAGVTQSPTHLIKTRGQQVTLRCSPISGHKSVSWYQQVLGQGPQFIFQYYEKEERGRGNFPDRFSARQFPNYSSELNVNALLLGDSALYLCASSYDRFNQPQHFGDGTRLSIL.